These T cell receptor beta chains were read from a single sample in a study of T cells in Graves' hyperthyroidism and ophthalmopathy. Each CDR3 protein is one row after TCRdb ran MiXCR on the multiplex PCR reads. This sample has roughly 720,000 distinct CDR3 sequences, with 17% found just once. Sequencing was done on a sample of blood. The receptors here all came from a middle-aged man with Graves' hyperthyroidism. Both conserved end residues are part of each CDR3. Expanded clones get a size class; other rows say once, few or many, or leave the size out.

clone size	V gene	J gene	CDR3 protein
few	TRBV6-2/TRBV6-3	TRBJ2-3	CASSWTGVSTDTQYF
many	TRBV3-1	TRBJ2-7	CASSHVESSYEQYF
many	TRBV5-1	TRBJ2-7	CASSLTGEREQYF
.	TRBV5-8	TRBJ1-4	CASTSRLGASTNEKLFF
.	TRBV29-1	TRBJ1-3	CSVETLGGNTIYF
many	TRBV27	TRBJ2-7	CASSFLPGQGTYEQYF
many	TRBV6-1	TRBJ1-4	CASSLIGQGSEKLFF
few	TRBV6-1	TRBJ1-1	CASSLHGGAFF
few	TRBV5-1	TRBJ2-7	CASSWTGNFSYEQYF
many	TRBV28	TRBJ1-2	CASGTGGNANYGYTF
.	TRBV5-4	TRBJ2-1	CASSSGLANGDEQFF
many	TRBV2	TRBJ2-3	CASNRLAGVADTQYF
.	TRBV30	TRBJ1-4	CAWSNTGDWFEKLFF
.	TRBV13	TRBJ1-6	CASSPAQGSPLHF
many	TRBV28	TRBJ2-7	CASSLNPKSYEQYF
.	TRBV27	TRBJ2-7	CASSATGDVSYEQYF
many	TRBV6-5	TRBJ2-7	CASTPSGLSYEQYF
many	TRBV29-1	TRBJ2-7	CSVDSWRGSSYEQYF
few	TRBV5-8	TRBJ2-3	CASSDGEHTDTQYF
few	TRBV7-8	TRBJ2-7	CASSPGPTSQQYF
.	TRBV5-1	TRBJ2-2	CASSLDNPNTGELFF
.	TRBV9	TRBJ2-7	CASSPTQGGSYEQYF
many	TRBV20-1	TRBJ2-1	CSASVRYSYNEQFF
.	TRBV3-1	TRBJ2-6	CARSPTVSRANVLTF
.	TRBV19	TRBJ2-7	CASSIMSGAIYEQYF
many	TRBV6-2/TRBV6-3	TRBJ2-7	CASSDHSGTDEQYF
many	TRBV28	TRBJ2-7	CASSYVRLGGYEQYF
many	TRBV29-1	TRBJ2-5	CSVEWSGREETQYF
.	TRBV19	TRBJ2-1	CASSIEGLAGGLSSYNEQFF
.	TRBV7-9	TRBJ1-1	CASSLVTGGLLGNTEAFF
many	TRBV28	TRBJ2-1	CASTGGPGLARNEQFF
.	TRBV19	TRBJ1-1	CASSISGGNTEAFF
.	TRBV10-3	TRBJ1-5	CAISGDRDRGENQPQHF
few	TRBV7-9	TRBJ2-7	CASSFFNPDEQYF
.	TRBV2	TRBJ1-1	CASSVWGENTEAFF
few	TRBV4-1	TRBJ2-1	CASSHQTSGNNEQFF
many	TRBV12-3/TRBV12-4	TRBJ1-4	CASSLRGESNEKLFF
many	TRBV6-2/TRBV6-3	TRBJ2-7	CASSLTGALTYEQYF
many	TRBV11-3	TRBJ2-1	CASSSRDLGSYNEQFF
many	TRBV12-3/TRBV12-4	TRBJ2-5	CASSVNQGLGQETQYF
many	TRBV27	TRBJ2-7	CASSQDRGRYEQYF
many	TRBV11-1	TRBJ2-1	CASTGLAGGIYNEQFF
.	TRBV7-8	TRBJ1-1	CASAEWGTTEAFF
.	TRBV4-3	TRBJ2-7	CASSPTETSIYEQYF
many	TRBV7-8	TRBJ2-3	CASRPTSGSGDTQYF
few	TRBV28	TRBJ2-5	CASSEDSQRYF